This TCR beta chain was sequenced for a study of T cells in Graves' hyperthyroidism and ophthalmopathy. This clonotype has a handful of counts. V shed 2 bases and J shed 6 bases, with 18 bases lying between them. The CDR3 contains 16 residues. The germline CDR1 and CDR2 sequences are MNHEY and SVGAGI. RNA transcripts gave rise to amplified TCR beta CDR3 regions. A first-round RT-PCR of the TCR CDR3 used the HTBI primer set. TCRdb used MiXCR to reprocess the multiplex PCR reads, holding one entry per CDR3 protein. Of around 250,000 distinct CDR3 sequences listed, 13% to 15% were seen once; the top ten hold 13%.

The receptor comes from a woman aged 40-49 years with Graves' hyperthyroidism that later progressed to Graves' ophthalmopathy. The sample was blood. The chain has TRBV6-5 and TRBJ2-3; D perhaps matches TRBD2 (5 bases). CDR3 DNA sequence: TGTGCCAGCAGTTACGGAGGACGCCTGGGGAAGGATACGCAGTATTTT. It codes for CASSYGGRLGKDTQYF.